Shown below are 22 T cell receptor beta chains from a single sample sequenced in a study of T cells in women clearing cervical HPV infection listed by TCRdb under 2018. Receptors were amplified or captured by the immunoSEQ multiplex PCR assay. The source is immuneACCESS, and TCRdb retained only in-frame sequences with V and J called. Part of the clones is not carried over; for the studies checked, unresolved V genes explain less than half of this, and the remainder is unexplained. This sample's table has entries for 30,000 to 45,000 clones. In total, the top ten clones hold around 4% of the sample. Material: blood buffy coat. The receptors here all came from a woman aged 18 to 75 with a cervical HPV16 infection that either progressed to CIN3+ or cleared (not recorded which).

As regards this clone: Sequencing ends 3 residues short of the CDR3 end; the germline J gene provides the rest. The V and J genes are TRBV20-1 and TRBJ2-1, with 10 bases matching TRBD2. The junction had 7 bases not matched to a gene; V was cut back by 1 base and J by 7 bases. This CDR3 has 15 amino acids. In germline, CDR1 is DFQATT, CDR2 SNEGSKA (reference sequence). The CDR3 is CSARGLAGVPNEQFF. The sequenced part of the CDR3 DNA is TGCAGTGCTAGAGGGCTAGCGGGAGTTCCTAATGAG.

In the case of this clone: The read is 3 residues too short to cover the CDR3 end, so that end is filled in from the germline J gene. This chain connects TRBV12-5 to TRBJ2-2; D perhaps matches TRBD2 (5 bases). The CDR3 is 14 residues long. Trimming pared 1 base from V and 5 bases from J, leaving 8 bases between. CDR1 LGHNT and CDR2 FRNRAP come from the germline V gene. The covered CDR3 bases are TGTGCTAGTGGTTTGGGGGCGGGTACCGGGGAG. This codes for CASGLGAGTGE. The full CDR3 protein reads CASGLGAGTGELFF.

Note on this clone: The CDR3 goes on 3 residues after the read ends, and that part is filled in from the germline J gene. The chain has TRBV19 and TRBJ1-6, with a possible D match to TRBD1 (6 bases). CDR1 LNHDA and CDR2 SQIVND come from the germline V gene (reference sequence). Trimming took off 9 bases at V and 9 bases at J, with 15 bases between the two ends. This CDR3 comprises 13 residues. The CDR3 sequence is CASTGTRGSPLHF. The part of the CDR3 DNA that was read is TGTGCCAGCACCGGGACAAGAGGTTCACCC.

Details on this clone: Read sequence stops 3 residues before the CDR3 end, and the germline J gene provides the missing end. V gene TRBV2 combines with J gene TRBJ1-6, with TRBD1 identical over 10 bases. The V and J ends lost 5 bases and 10 bases, in that order; junction bases with no gene match: 5. This CDR3 has 14 amino acids. From germline, CDR1 is SNHLY and CDR2 FYNNEI. CDR3 region: CASSSDRGRSPLHF. CDR3 bases read: TGTGCCAGCAGTTCGGACAGGGGGAGGTCACCC.

As concerns this clone: The CDR3 end lies 3 residues beyond the end of the read and is filled in from the germline J gene. The chain uses TRBV5-1 and TRBJ1-2; 8 nucleotides agree with TRBD1. The germline gives CDR1 SGHRS, CDR2 YFSETQ. CDR3 length: 14 amino acids. The part of the CDR3 DNA that was read is TGCGCCAGCAGCTCGGACAGGGCGGTGGGGAGC. Its translation: CASSSDRAVGS. The CDR3 reads in full as CASSSDRAVGSYTF.

For this clone: The CDR3 goes on 3 residues after the read ends, and that part is filled in from the germline J gene. The chain uses TRBV20-1 and TRBJ2-3; D not certain. CDR3 size: 14 residues. CDR1 is DFQATT and CDR2 is SNEGSKA in the germline V gene (reference sequence). V lost 0 bases to trimming and J lost 0 bases, with 7 bases between them. The CDR3 bases that were read are TGCAGTGCTAGAGAACGCGAGAGCACAGATACG. Amino acids: CSARERESTDT. The whole CDR3 sequence reads CSARERESTDTQYF.

On this clone: The read halts 3 residues ahead of the CDR3 end, with the missing end drawn from the germline J gene. This rearrangement joins TRBV29-1 to TRBJ2-7; 7 bases map to TRBD1. With V trimmed by 6 bases and J by 2 bases, 4 bases remained unmatched. The CDR3 is made up of 12 amino acids. Per germline, CDR1 SQVTM and CDR2 ANQGSEA. CDR3: CSVRDRTYEQYF. The sequenced CDR3 bases are TGCAGCGTCCGGGACAGAACCTACGAG.

The sequenced CDR3 bases are TGTGCCATCAGTGAGTCGTTGTCTGCCGGGGAG. This codes for CAISESLSAGE. The entire CDR3 is CAISESLSAGELFF. The chain links TRBV10-3 to TRBJ2-2; D unresolved. Read coverage stops 3 residues before the CDR3 terminus; the germline J gene supplies the remainder. In germline, CDR1 is ENHRY, CDR2 SYGVKD. This CDR3 is built from 14 residues. Trimming shortened V by 0 bases and J by 6 bases, and 8 bases separated the two germline ends.

Concerning this clone itself: The read comes to an end 3 residues before the CDR3 does, leaving the germline J gene to fill in the end. V and J are TRBV5-4 and TRBJ2-3, with 9 bases identical to TRBD2. Germline values: CDR1 SGHNT, CDR2 YYREEE (reference sequence). The CDR3 sequence is 15 residues long. Trimming removed 3 bases from V and 1 base from J; junction bases left unmatched: 3. The CDR3 is CASSSRLAGTDTQYF. Incomplete CDR3 DNA: TGTGCCAGCAGCTCCCGACTAGCGGGCACAGATACG.

Concerning this clone itself: From the germline J gene comes the end of the CDR3, since the read stops 3 residues before it. The chain is built from TRBV5-1 and TRBJ1-2, with 7 bases fitting TRBD1. Germline CDR1 and CDR2: SGHRS and YFSETQ. The CDR3 has 14 residues. J lost 4 bases, V lost 4 bases, and 7 bases had no gene match. The sequenced part of the CDR3 DNA is TGCGCCAGCAGCGATGGACAGGCCTTCTATGGC. Translating it yields CASSDGQAFYG. The full CDR3 protein reads CASSDGQAFYGYTF.

In the case of this clone: Read coverage stops 3 residues before the CDR3 terminus; the germline J gene supplies the remainder. The rearrangement joins TRBV7-9 to TRBJ1-2; the D gene is possibly TRBD1 (5 bases). This CDR3 spans 13 amino acids. CDR1 SEHNR and CDR2 FQNEAQ come from the germline V gene (reference sequence). This CDR3 is CASSLDLDTYYTF. The CDR3 bases that were read are TGTGCCAGCAGCTTAGATCTGGACACCTAC.

With regard to this clone: The CDR3 goes on 3 residues after the read ends, and that part is filled in from the germline J gene. The chain carries TRBV5-6 and TRBJ1-2; D remains ambiguous. V was trimmed by 1 base and J by 1 base, leaving 8 bases between them. The CDR3 loop spans 14 amino acids. Germline lookup yields CDR1 SGHDT and CDR2 YYEEEE. CDR3 DNA (partial): TGTGCCAGCAGCTTGTCGGTAGTTAACTATGGC. The encoded protein is CASSLSVVNYG. The whole CDR3 protein is CASSLSVVNYGYTF. The whole variable domain, filled in from reference TRBV5-6 and TRBJ1-2, reads DAGVTQSPTHLIKTRGQQVTLRCSPKSGHDTVSWYQQALGQGPQFIFQYYEEEERQRGNFPDRFSGHQFPNYSSELNVNALLLGDSALYLCASSLSVVNYGYTFGSGTRLTVV.

Details on this clone: The DNA ends 3 residues before the CDR3 does, and the rest of the CDR3 is filled in from the germline J gene. This chain links TRBV6-2 or TRBV6-3 with TRBJ2-3, with D unresolved. Germline V gene sequence: CDR1 MNHEY, CDR2 SVGEGT. V lost 2 bases and J lost 8, with 8 bases in between. The CDR3 is made up of 12 amino acids. The sequenced part of the CDR3 DNA is TGTGCCAGCAGTTACGAGGCAGGTACG. Translating it yields CASSYEAGT. The whole CDR3 sequence is CASSYEAGTQYF.

As for this clone: The read finishes 3 residues shy of the CDR3 end, and the germline J gene is used to complete it. The chain carries TRBV14 and TRBJ1-6; TRBD1 aligns across 7 bases. V lost 3 bases and J lost 10; bases outside the gene matches: 6. CDR1 is SGHDN, CDR2 FVKESK, per germline. CDR3 size: 14 residues. CDR3 DNA, as far as it was read: TGTGCCAGCAGCCAGACAGGGTTCGGCTCACCC. It is translated as CASSQTGFGSP. The full-length CDR3 reads as CASSQTGFGSPLHF.

Turning to this clone: Read sequence stops 3 residues before the CDR3 end, and the germline J gene provides the missing end. The chain recombines TRBV4-2 with TRBJ1-4; D is unresolved. The CDR3 covers 15 residues. CDR1 and CDR2 from the germline V gene are LGHNA and YNFKEQ. Trimming shortened V by 0 bases and J by 8 bases, and 13 bases separated the two germline ends. The CDR3 DNA, read in part, is TGTGCCAGCAGCCAAGATCGTAGGGTTTGGGAAAAA. Encoded protein: CASSQDRRVWEK. The whole CDR3 protein reads CASSQDRRVWEKLFF.

Comments on this clone: The sequenced fragment ends 3 residues before the CDR3 boundary, so the rest is inferred from the germline J gene. The chain links TRBV6-1 to TRBJ2-2; 7 positions agree with TRBD1. The CDR3 extends over 16 amino acids. V lost 2 bases, J lost 6 bases, and 9 bases stayed unmatched. Germline lookup yields CDR1 MNHNS and CDR2 SASEGT. Incomplete CDR3 DNA: TGTGCCAGCAGTGAATTAGCCACAGGGGTCGCCGGGGAG. Protein product: CASSELATGVAGE. The entire CDR3 reads CASSELATGVAGELFF.

A remark on this clone: With the read ending 3 residues before the CDR3 end, the germline J gene is used to fill in that end. The chain uses TRBV6-2 or TRBV6-3 and TRBJ1-2, with TRBD1 identical over 8 bases. The CDR3 spans 14 residues. V gave up 4 bases and J gave up 3 bases; unmatched junction bases: 4. Germline loops: CDR1 MNHEY, CDR2 SVGEGT. Partial CDR3 DNA: TGTGCCAGCAGTTCGTCGACAGGGGACTATGGC. Translation: CASSSSTGDYG. The entire CDR3 reads CASSSSTGDYGYTF.

As concerns this clone: The read stops 3 residues short of the end of the CDR3; the missing end is completed from the germline J gene. The J gene is TRBJ2-5, the V gene TRBV19; TRBD2 might be the D (7 bases). The V and J ends lost 4 bases and 5 bases respectively, with 17 bases between them. Germline lookup yields CDR1 LNHDA and CDR2 SQIVND (reference sequence). This CDR3 comprises 15 residues. This CDR3 is CASSTRGRDMETQYF. The part of the CDR3 DNA that was read is TGTGCCAGTAGTACAAGGGGGAGGGATATGGAGACC.

With respect to this clone: Coverage ceases 3 residues before the CDR3 finishes, and the germline J gene fills in the end. The chain employs TRBV2 and TRBJ2-3, with 11 bases identical to TRBD2. With V trimmed by 5 bases and J by 2 bases, 3 bases remained unmatched. This CDR3 contains 15 residues. From germline, CDR1 is SNHLY and CDR2 FYNNEI. CDR3 amino acids: CASSPSGGSTDTQYF. The DNA read from the CDR3 is TGTGCCAGCAGTCCTAGCGGGGGGTCCACAGATACG. The whole variable domain, remainder taken from reference TRBV2 and TRBJ2-3, is EPEVTQTPSHQVTQMGQEVILRCVPISNHLYFYWYRQILGQKVEFLVSFYNNEISEKSEIFDDQFSVERPDGSNFTLKIRSTKLEDSAMYFCASSPSGGSTDTQYFGPGTRLTVL.

As to this clone: The read halts 3 residues ahead of the CDR3 end, with the missing end drawn from the germline J gene. The rearrangement uses TRBV13 and TRBJ1-2; tentative D call: TRBD1 (6 bases). Trimming removed 5 bases from V and 4 bases from J, with 20 bases in between. CDR3 length: 16 amino acids. Germline V CDR1 and CDR2: PRHDT, FYEKMQ (reference sequence). CDR3 DNA, as far as it was read: TGTGCCAGCAGCCTCAAGGGGGACGACCTATTCTATGGC. Protein product: CASSLKGDDLFYG. The CDR3 in full is CASSLKGDDLFYGYTF.

As regards this clone: The CDR3 end lies 3 residues beyond the end of the read and is filled in from the germline J gene. The V call is TRBV28, the J call TRBJ1-6, with D tentatively TRBD1 (5 bases). In germline, CDR1 is MDHEN, CDR2 SYDVKM. V lost 3 bases and J lost 11, with 11 bases in between. The CDR3 sequence is 13 residues long. This CDR3 is CASSFGGLPPLHF. The DNA read from the CDR3 is TGTGCCAGCAGTTTCGGGGGATTGCCACCC. The entire variable domain, with the rest obtained from reference TRBV28 and TRBJ1-6, is as follows: DVKVTQSSRYLVKRTGEKVFLECVQDMDHENMFWYRQDPGLGLRLIYFSYDVKMKEKGDIPEGYSVSREKKERFSLILESASTNQTSMYLCASSFGGLPPLHFGNGTRLTVT.

Regarding this clone: Coverage ceases 3 residues before the CDR3 finishes, and the germline J gene fills in the end. The chain uses TRBV7-2 and TRBJ2-7; D uncertain. The CDR3 loop spans 14 amino acids. Germline CDR1 and CDR2: SGHTA and FQGNSA. The V end was cut by 4 bases, the J end by 2 bases, with 12 bases between. The sequenced part of the CDR3 DNA is TGTGCCAGCAGCTCCAACCCAGGCGCCTACGAG. It translates to CASSSNPGAYE. The entire CDR3 protein is CASSSNPGAYEQYF.